The source of this T cell receptor (beta chain) is a study of CD8+ T cells in alopecia areata. The sample holds one count of this clone. RNA extraction and reverse transcription yielded cDNA as sequencing template. The repertoire was sequenced with immunoSEQ multiplex PCR; TCRdb's copy has only in-frame clones and lacks some. The data show approximately 140,000 clones, over 80% seen once. Individuals with alopecia areata gave both lesional scalp punch biopsies and peripheral blood for collection. Germline V gene data show CDR1 as MNHNS and CDR2 as SASEGT. This CDR3 comprises 12 residues. V dropped 6 bases and J dropped 3 bases, with 8 bases sitting between them.

The receptor's source is a human donor with alopecia areata. The V and J genes are TRBV6-1 and TRBJ1-1, with D perhaps TRBD1 (6 bases). The material was CD8+ T cells sorted from blood, obtained at week 0. CDR3 amino acids: CASRDSYTEAFF. The CDR3 DNA follows: TGTGCCAGCAGGGACAGCTACACTGAAGCTTTCTTT.